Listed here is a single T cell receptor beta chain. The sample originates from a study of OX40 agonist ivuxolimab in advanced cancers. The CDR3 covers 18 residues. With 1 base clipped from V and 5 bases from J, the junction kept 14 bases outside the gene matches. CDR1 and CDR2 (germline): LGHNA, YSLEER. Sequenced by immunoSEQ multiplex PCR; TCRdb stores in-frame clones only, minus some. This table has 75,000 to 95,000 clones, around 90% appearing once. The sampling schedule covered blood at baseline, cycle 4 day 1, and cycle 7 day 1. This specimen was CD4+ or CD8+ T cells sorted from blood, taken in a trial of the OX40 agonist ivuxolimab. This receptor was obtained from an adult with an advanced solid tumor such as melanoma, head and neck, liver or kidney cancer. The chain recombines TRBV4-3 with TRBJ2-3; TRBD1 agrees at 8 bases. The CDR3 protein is CASSQVPTGQGTLDTQYF. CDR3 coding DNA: TGCGCCAGCAGCCAAGTCCCGACCGGACAGGGTACCTTAGATACGCAGTATTTT.